The clone carrying this T cell receptor (beta chain) was counted ten times or more. Its specificity is unknown. TCR alpha and beta CDR3 regions were amplified from RNA using iRepertoire nested multiplex PCR. One-step reverse transcription and amplification started from roughly 100-400 ng of tissue mRNA or PBMC total RNA. MiXCR was run by TCRdb on the multiplex PCR reads, yielding one entry per CDR3 protein. Of around 120,000 distinct CDR3 sequences in the sample, 20% to 25% were seen once. This record belongs to a study of glioma-infiltrating T cells. Findings and caveats of the study: Only very few CDR3 sequences appeared in both tissue and blood. Non-neoplastic patients had below-expected tissue-blood divergence, while all gliomas exceeded expectation.

Trimming stripped 3 bases from V and 0 bases from J, with 11 bases between. The CDR3 runs 15 residues. The sample consisted of glioma tissue, nonneoplastic brain tissue, or PBMCs (not recorded which). This TCR was sampled from a human donor with low-grade glioma or glioblastoma, undergoing nonglioma brain surgery, or in good health (not recorded which). This chain connects TRBV12-3 or TRBV12-4 to TRBJ1-1; no firm D call. The CDR3 region has the DNA TGTGCCAGCAGTTTTCGAAGAGAGATGAACACTGAAGCTTTCTTT. It yields the protein CASSFRREMNTEAFF.